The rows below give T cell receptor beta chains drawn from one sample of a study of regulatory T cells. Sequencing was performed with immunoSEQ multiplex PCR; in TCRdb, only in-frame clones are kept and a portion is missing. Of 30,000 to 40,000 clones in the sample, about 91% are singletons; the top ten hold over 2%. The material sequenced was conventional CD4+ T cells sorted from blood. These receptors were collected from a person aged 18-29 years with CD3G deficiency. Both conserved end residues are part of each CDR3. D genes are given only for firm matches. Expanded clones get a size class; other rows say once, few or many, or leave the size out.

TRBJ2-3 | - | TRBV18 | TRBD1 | TGTGCCAGCTCACTCGGGACAGGCACAGATACGCAGTATTTT | CASSLGTGTDTQYF
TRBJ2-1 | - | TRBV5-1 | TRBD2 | TGCGCCAGCAGCTCTAGCGGGGACAATGAGCAGTTCTTC | CASSSSGDNEQFF
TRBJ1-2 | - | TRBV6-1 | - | TGTGCCAGCAGTGATGTAGGGCGGGTCTATGGCTACACCTTC | CASSDVGRVYGYTF
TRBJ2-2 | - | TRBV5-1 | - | TGCGCCAGCAGCTTGGCCTCCGGGATGGCCGGGGAGCTGTTTTTT | CASSLASGMAGELFF
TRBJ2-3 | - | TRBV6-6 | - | TGTGCCAGCAGCCGCTCGCTGGTATTTCTTTCAGATACGCAGTATTTT | CASSRSLVFLSDTQYF
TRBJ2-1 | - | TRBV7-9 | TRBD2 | TGTGCCAGCAGCGTGTCACTAGCGGAATCCTACAATGAGCAGTTCTTC | CASSVSLAESYNEQFF
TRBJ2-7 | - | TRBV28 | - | TGTGCCAGCAGTTTAGCAGGGGCTCTCTCCTACGAGCAGTACTTC | CASSLAGALSYEQYF
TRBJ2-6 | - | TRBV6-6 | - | TGTGCCAGCAGGCAAACGGGAAAGGCCAACGTCCTGACTTTC | CASRQTGKANVLTF
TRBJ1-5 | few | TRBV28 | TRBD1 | TGTGCCAGCACCCTTCAGGGGGGCAATCAGCCCCAGCATTTT | CASTLQGGNQPQHF
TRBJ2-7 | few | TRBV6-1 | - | TGTGCCAGCAGTGGCCACAGTCGCTCCTACGAGCAGTACTTC | CASSGHSRSYEQYF
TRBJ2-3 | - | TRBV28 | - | TGTGCCAGCGCCACTACCGATACGCAGTATTTT | CASATTDTQYF
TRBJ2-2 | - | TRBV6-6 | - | TGTGCCAGCAGCTCTCTCGGGCCTGCGAACACCGGGGAGCTGTTTTTT | CASSSLGPANTGELFF
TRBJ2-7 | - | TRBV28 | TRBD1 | TGTGCCAGCAGTTCCCCACGGACAGGGCCCCCCTACGAGCAGTACTTC | CASSSPRTGPPYEQYF
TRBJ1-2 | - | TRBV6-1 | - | TGTGCCAGCAGTCACGGGTACGGCTACACCTTC | CASSHGYGYTF
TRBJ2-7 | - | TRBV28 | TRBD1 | TGTGCCAGCAGTTCTCCCCTGGGGACAGGGGGAGGCGAGCAGTACTTC | CASSSPLGTGGGEQYF
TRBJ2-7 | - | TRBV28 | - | TGTGCCAGCAGTTTCCTCCGGGACTCCTACGAGCAGTACTTC | CASSFLRDSYEQYF
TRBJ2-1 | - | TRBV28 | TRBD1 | TGTGCCAGCAGTCCTCCAGGGGGTCGACACAATGAGCAGTTCTTC | CASSPPGGRHNEQFF
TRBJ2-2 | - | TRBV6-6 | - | TGTGCCAGCGGTTCTACTCGGACCGGGGAGCTGTTTTTT | CASGSTRTGELFF
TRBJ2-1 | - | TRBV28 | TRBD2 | TGTGCCAGCAGTCAACGGGGACTAGCGGGCAGAAATGAGCAGTTCTTC | CASSQRGLAGRNEQFF
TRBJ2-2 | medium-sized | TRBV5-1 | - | TGCGCCAGCAGCTTGATTGGTGAAACCGGGGAGCTGTTTTTT | CASSLIGETGELFF
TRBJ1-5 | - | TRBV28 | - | TGTGCCAGCAGCCTCCTCCGCCAGCCCCAGCATTTT | CASSLLRQPQHF
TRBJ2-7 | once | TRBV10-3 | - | TGTGCCATCAGCTCGAGAGAATCCTACGAGCAGTACTTC | CAISSRESYEQYF
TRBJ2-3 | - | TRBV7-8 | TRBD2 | TGTGCCAGCAGCACGGGACTAGCGGGAGGAGATACGCAGTATTTT | CASSTGLAGGDTQYF
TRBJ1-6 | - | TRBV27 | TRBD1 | TGTGCCAGCAGTTTATGGGGGGAGGGGGCGGGAATGGATTCACCCCTCCACTTT | CASSLWGEGAGMDSPLHF
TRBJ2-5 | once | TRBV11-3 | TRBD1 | TGTGCCAGCGGGGACAGGGGAGTAGAGACCCAGTACTTC | CASGDRGVETQYF